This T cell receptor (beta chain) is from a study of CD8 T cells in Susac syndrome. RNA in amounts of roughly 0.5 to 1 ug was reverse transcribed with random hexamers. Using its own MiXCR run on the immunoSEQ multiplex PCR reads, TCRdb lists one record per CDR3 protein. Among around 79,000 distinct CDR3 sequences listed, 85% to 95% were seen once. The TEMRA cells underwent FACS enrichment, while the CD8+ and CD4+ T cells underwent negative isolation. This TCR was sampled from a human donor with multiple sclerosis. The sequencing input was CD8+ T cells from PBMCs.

This chain's CDR3 is CASSPNRAYNEQFF. For the CDR3, the DNA is TGTGCCAGCAGTCCTAACAGGGCCTACAATGAGCAGTTCTTC. The chain employs TRBV12-3 or TRBV12-4 and TRBJ2-1; D might be TRBD1 (6 bases). V lost 5 bases to trimming and J lost 2 bases, with 10 bases between them. The CDR3 covers 14 residues.